This TCR beta chain was identified during a study of T cells expressing NK-cell markers. Across the study: Seven of the eight sequenced donors were HCMV-seropositive; one was seronegative.

For this clonotype: Its antigen is as yet unknown.

General study findings and limits: Top CD8+ clonotypes included the dominant CD3+CD56+NKG2C+ clonotypes in 5 to 7 donors. These clonotypes, the leaders elsewhere, also led the CD3+CD56-NKG2C+ fraction in a handful of donors.

CDR3 length equals 16 residues. Template switching by 5'RACE with UMIs generated the TCR beta cDNA. TCRdb reworked the 5' RACE reads into one entry per CDR3 protein, no DNA. The sample's table shows 150,000 or so distinct CDR3 sequences. The source is a woman aged 45 to 65 in good health. The chain has TRBV12-3 or TRBV12-4 and TRBJ1-5; TCRdb proposes TRBD1, but this gene call is untestable without DNA. The material sequenced was blood T cells: a sorted CD56 or NKG2C T cell subset, CD4+ or CD8+ T cells, or bulk PBMC T cells (not recorded which). CDR3 sequence: CASSLTGVYSNQPQHF.